The next 7 T cell receptor beta chains were all read from a single sample in a study of shared clonotypes between healthy human individuals. Using immunoSEQ multiplex PCR, the repertoire was profiled, and TCRdb retains in-frame clones only, with some absent. The sample records under 2,500,000 clones, under 97% being singletons. Sequencing used naive CD4+ T cells sorted from blood. Subset in this sample: CD45RA+ positively selected. These receptors all stem from a man between 18 and 35 years old in good health.

J is TRBJ1-3 and V is TRBV5-4; D possibly corresponds to TRBD1 (5 bases). CDR1 is SGHNT, CDR2 YYREEE, per germline (reference sequence). V was trimmed by 0 bases and J by 4 bases, leaving 8 bases between them. This CDR3 is 14 amino acids long. The CDR3 reads CASSLAGLGNTIYF. The CDR3 nucleotides are TGTGCCAGCAGCTTGGCAGGGCTCGGAAACACCATATATTTT.

V usage is TRBV6-1 and J usage is TRBJ1-6; tentatively, D is TRBD1 (5 bases). Germline V lookup: CDR1 MNHNS, CDR2 SASEGT. V lost 10 bases and J lost 8, with 18 bases in between. The CDR3 length is 14 residues. The CDR3 DNA reads as TGTGCCACCTGCGTTGAGGGGTCCGATTCACCCCTCCACTTT. Its translation: CATCVEGSDSPLHF.

The chain uses TRBV6-5 and TRBJ1-1; D unclear. Trimming shortened V by 2 bases and J by 4 bases, and 14 bases separated the two germline ends. The CDR3 sequence is 15 residues long. Germline CDR1 and CDR2: MNHEY and SVGAGI. CDR3 in DNA: TGTGCCAGCAGTTACAATCCCTTGGCGTCCACTGAAGCTTTCTTT. It yields the protein CASSYNPLASTEAFF.

This clone was counted a few times. The chain uses TRBV28 and TRBJ2-7; 8 positions match TRBD1. The germline gives CDR1 MDHEN, CDR2 SYDVKM. The CDR3 loop spans 15 amino acids. The V gene end was trimmed by 5 bases and the J gene end by 0 bases; junction bases not matched to a gene: 6. The chain's CDR3 is CASSMTGALSYEQYF. CDR3 nucleotides: TGTGCCAGCAGTATGACAGGGGCTCTCTCCTACGAGCAGTACTTC. Variable domain in full (rest from reference TRBV28 and TRBJ2-7): DVKVTQSSRYLVKRTGEKVFLECVQDMDHENMFWYRQDPGLGLRLIYFSYDVKMKEKGDIPEGYSVSREKKERFSLILESASTNQTSMYLCASSMTGALSYEQYFGPGTRLTVT.

This chain joins TRBV5-4 and TRBJ2-3; no definite D call. This CDR3 has 13 residues. Deletions cut 3 bases from V and 5 bases from J, with 10 bases between. The germline V gene has CDR1 SGHNT and CDR2 YYREEE (reference sequence). The CDR3 DNA follows: TGTGCCAGCAGCTACGGCGCTTTAGATACGCAGTATTTT. Its protein is CASSYGALDTQYF. Full variable domain (remainder filled in from reference TRBV5-4 and TRBJ2-3): ETGVTQSPTHLIKTRGQQVTLRCSSQSGHNTVSWYQQALGQGPQFIFQYYREEENGRGNFPPRFSGLQFPNYSSELNVNALELDDSALYLCASSYGALDTQYFGPGTRLTVL.

The chain couples TRBV5-1 to TRBJ2-1; 15 positions match TRBD2. Germline V gene lookup returns CDR1 SGHRS and CDR2 YFSETQ. CDR3 length: 17 residues. V trimming: 3 bases; J trimming: 3 bases; junction bases outside the gene matches: 4. DNA for the CDR3: TGCGCCAGCAGCTCCGGGACTAGCGGGAGGATCTACAATGAGCAGTTCTTC. Residues: CASSSGTSGRIYNEQFF. Drawing the rest from reference TRBV5-1 and TRBJ2-1, the complete variable domain is KAGVTQTPRYLIKTRGQQVTLSCSPISGHRSVSWYQQTPGQGLQFLFEYFSETQRNKGNFPGRFSGRQFSNSRSEMNVSTLELGDSALYLCASSSGTSGRIYNEQFFGPGTRLTVL.

The gene calls are TRBV4-2 and TRBJ1-4; 8 positions match TRBD1. Germline V gene sequence: CDR1 LGHNA, CDR2 YNFKEQ. V trimming: 0 bases; J trimming: 6 bases; junction bases outside the gene matches: 12. This CDR3 contains 18 residues. CDR3 in DNA: TGTGCCAGCAGCCAAGACCCAGGGGGCGCGTCTTTCGATGAAAAACTGTTTTTT. As protein: CASSQDPGGASFDEKLFF.